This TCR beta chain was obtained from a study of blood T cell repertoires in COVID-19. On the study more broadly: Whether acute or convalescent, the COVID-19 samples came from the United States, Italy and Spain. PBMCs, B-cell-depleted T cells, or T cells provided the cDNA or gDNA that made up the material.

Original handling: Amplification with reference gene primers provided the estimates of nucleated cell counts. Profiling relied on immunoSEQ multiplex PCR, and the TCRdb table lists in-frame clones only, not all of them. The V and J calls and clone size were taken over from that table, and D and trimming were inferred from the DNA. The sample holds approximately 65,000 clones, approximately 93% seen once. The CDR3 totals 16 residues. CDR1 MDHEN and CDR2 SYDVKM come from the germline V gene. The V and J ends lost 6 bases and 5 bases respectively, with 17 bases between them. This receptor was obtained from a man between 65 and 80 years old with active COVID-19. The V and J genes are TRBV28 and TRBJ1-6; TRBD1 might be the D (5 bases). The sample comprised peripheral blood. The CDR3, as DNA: TGTGCCAGCAGAATAAGCGGGACGGCCAATAATTCACCCCTCCACTTT. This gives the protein CASRISGTANNSPLHF.